The rows below give T cell receptor beta chains drawn from one sample of a study of blood T cell repertoires in COVID-19. Method: immunoSEQ multiplex PCR; TCRdb's copy keeps in-frame clones and lacks some. Among around 500,000 clones listed, around 85% were seen once. Sequencing input: peripheral blood. Receptors originate from a human donor in a cohort sampled during active COVID-19. Each CDR3 is given with its conserved first and last residue. D genes are given only for firm matches. The listing skips clone size in some rows; elsewhere it reads once, few, many or a size class.

v_call	d_call	clone_size	j_call	cdr3_nt	cdr3_aa
TRBV12-3/TRBV12-4	TRBD2	NA	TRBJ2-7	TGTGCCAGCAGTTTAACTAGCGGCTACGAGCAGTACTTC	CASSLTSGYEQYF
TRBV12-3/TRBV12-4	TRBD1	NA	TRBJ1-2	TGTGCCAGCAGTCCTGACAGGGGGGGTGGCTACACCTTC	CASSPDRGGGYTF
TRBV7-6	TRBD2	NA	TRBJ2-1	TGTGCCAGCAGCTTAGCGCCTAGCGGGAGAACGAATGAGCAGTTCTTC	CASSLAPSGRTNEQFF
TRBV7-3	NA	NA	TRBJ2-3	TGTGCCAGCAGCCAGACAGATACGCAGTATTTT	CASSQTDTQYF
TRBV4-1	TRBD2	NA	TRBJ2-1	TGCGCCAGCAGCCAAGGGACTAGCGGGACTTACAATGAGCAGTTCTTC	CASSQGTSGTYNEQFF
TRBV7-9	TRBD1	NA	TRBJ1-1	TGTGCCAGCAGCTCGCCCCCTGCGACAGGGATGAACACTGAAGCTTTCTTT	CASSSPPATGMNTEAFF
TRBV5-6	TRBD2	NA	TRBJ2-5	TGTGCCAGCAGCACCGGACTAGAGTTTTCGGAGACCCAGTACTTC	CASSTGLEFSETQYF
TRBV25-1	NA	NA	TRBJ1-2	TGTGCCAGCAGTGACCCGAAGACAGGTTACTATGGCTACACCTTC	CASSDPKTGYYGYTF
TRBV9	NA	once	TRBJ2-3	TGTGCCAGCAGCGTAGGTGGGGCCCGCACAGATACGCAGTATTTT	CASSVGGARTDTQYF
TRBV5-1	TRBD2	NA	TRBJ2-7	TGCGCCAGCAGCCCCCAAGCGGGAGCCAACTACGAGCAGTACTTC	CASSPQAGANYEQYF
TRBV30	NA	NA	TRBJ1-4	TGTGCCTGGAGTCCCTCGGGAGAAAAACTGTTTTTT	CAWSPSGEKLFF
TRBV7-7	TRBD2	NA	TRBJ2-6	TGTGCTAGCAGCTTGGGAGGGGCTGGGGCCAACGTCCTGACTTTC	CASSLGGAGANVLTF
TRBV27	NA	NA	TRBJ2-2	TGTGCCAGCAGCCTTAGCGGTTACAACACCGGGGAGCTGTTTTTT	CASSLSGYNTGELFF
TRBV30	NA	NA	TRBJ1-2	TGTGCCTGGAATAAAATCTTGTCCGGGACTGATGGCTACACCTTC	CAWNKILSGTDGYTF
TRBV4-2	TRBD2	NA	TRBJ2-1	TGTGCCAGCAGCCAAGAAGGGACTAACAATGAGCAGTTCTTC	CASSQEGTNNEQFF
TRBV3-1/TRBV3-2	TRBD1	NA	TRBJ2-3	TGTGCCAGCAGCCACCGGACAGGTGATGCAGATACGCAGTATTTT	CASSHRTGDADTQYF
TRBV10-3	NA	NA	TRBJ1-3	TGTGCCATCAGTGTGGCAGGGTACACTGGAAACACCATATATTTT	CAISVAGYTGNTIYF
TRBV2	NA	NA	TRBJ1-1	TGTGCCAGCAGTGGGGGCGCAGTGTTTGAAGCTTTCTTT	CASSGGAVFEAFF
TRBV29-1	NA	NA	TRBJ2-7	TGCAGCGTTGAACGTGGAAGCGACGAGCAGTACTTC	CSVERGSDEQYF
TRBV3-1/TRBV3-2	TRBD1	NA	TRBJ1-2	TGTGCCAGCAGCCAGTCCGGGACAGCCGCATTGAATGGCTACACCTTC	CASSQSGTAALNGYTF
TRBV30	TRBD1	NA	TRBJ2-7	TGTGCCTGCCATCCGGGACAGGGGAGCTACGAGCAGTACTTC	CACHPGQGSYEQYF
TRBV12-5	TRBD2	NA	TRBJ2-1	TGTGCTAGTGGATCTAGCGGGAGTGGGAATGAGCAGTTCTTC	CASGSSGSGNEQFF
TRBV2	NA	NA	TRBJ1-5	TGTGCCAGCAGCTACGAACGGGGAACGGAGCCCCAGCATTTT	CASSYERGTEPQHF
TRBV24-1	TRBD2	NA	TRBJ2-5	TGTGCCACCAGTGAAACGGGAGGTAAAAGGGGAGAGACCCAGTACTTC	CATSETGGKRGETQYF
TRBV3-1/TRBV3-2	NA	NA	TRBJ1-1	TGTGCCAGCAGTTCCGGGGCTGAAGCTTTCTTT	CASSSGAEAFF
TRBV28	NA	NA	TRBJ2-7	TGTGCCAGCAGCTCTGAGCGTTACGAGCAGTACTTC	CASSSERYEQYF
TRBV5-1	NA	NA	TRBJ2-7	TGCGCCAGCAGCCGAGGAACCCGCTCCTACGAGCAGTACTTC	CASSRGTRSYEQYF
TRBV6-5	TRBD2	NA	TRBJ2-7	TGTGCCAGCAGTTCCCGACTAGCGGGTGGCATCTACGAGCAGTACTTC	CASSSRLAGGIYEQYF
TRBV19	NA	NA	TRBJ1-2	TGTTCAGACCCTAGAGATTGGACTTCACCGTATGGCTACACCTTC	CSDPRDWTSPYGYTF
TRBV30	TRBD1	NA	TRBJ1-2	TGTGCCTGGAAGTACCGAGACAGGGGCTATGGCTACACCTTC	CAWKYRDRGYGYTF
TRBV7-9	NA	NA	TRBJ1-1	TGTGCCAGCAGCTTAGAACGGGGCACTGAAGCTTTCTTT	CASSLERGTEAFF
TRBV28	TRBD2	NA	TRBJ2-5	TGTGCCAGCGGCGGACTAGCGGGAGGGGTCGGGACCCAGTACTTC	CASGGLAGGVGTQYF
TRBV24-1	TRBD2	NA	TRBJ2-7	TGTGCCACCAGTGACCCGGGGACTAGCGGCTACGAGCAGTACTTC	CATSDPGTSGYEQYF
TRBV12-3/TRBV12-4	NA	NA	TRBJ2-3	TGTGCCAGCAGAGACACACGCACAGATACGCAGTATTTT	CASRDTRTDTQYF
TRBV7-8	TRBD2	NA	TRBJ2-1	TGTGCCAGCAGCCCGGGACTTTCCGGTCTAGCGGGGGATTACAATGAGCAGTTCTTC	CASSPGLSGLAGDYNEQFF
TRBV6-6	TRBD1	NA	TRBJ2-7	TGTGCCAGCAGTCGGCCCGGGACAGGGGTATCCTACGAGCAGTACTTC	CASSRPGTGVSYEQYF
TRBV4-3	TRBD2	NA	TRBJ2-2	TGCGCCAGCAGCCAAGATCCAGCGGGAGGGCCGGGCGGGGAGCTGTTTTTT	CASSQDPAGGPGGELFF
TRBV30	TRBD2	NA	TRBJ2-3	TGTGCCTGGAGTTCTAGCGGGAGAGTTACAGATACGCAGTATTTT	CAWSSSGRVTDTQYF
TRBV7-9	NA	few	TRBJ1-5	TGTGCCAGCAATTCCGGGGGGGGGAATCAGCCCCAGCATTTT	CASNSGGGNQPQHF
TRBV6-5	TRBD1	NA	TRBJ1-6	TGTGCCAGCAGAAAAGACAGGGGGGGTTCACCCCTCCACTTT	CASRKDRGGSPLHF
TRBV19	NA	NA	TRBJ1-1	TGTGCCAGTAAGGACATCATGAACACTGAAGCTTTCTTT	CASKDIMNTEAFF
TRBV18	TRBD1	NA	TRBJ1-6	TGTGCCAGCTCACCCGACAGGGGCCTTAATTCACCCCTCCACTTT	CASSPDRGLNSPLHF
TRBV3-1/TRBV3-2	NA	once	TRBJ1-1	TGTGCCAGCAGCCAAGGGACCGGCCGGGGTACTGAAGCTTTCTTT	CASSQGTGRGTEAFF
TRBV7-2	TRBD2	NA	TRBJ2-4	TGTGCCAGCAGCCCTGGGACTAGCGGACTTTTAGCCAAAAACATTCAGTACTTC	CASSPGTSGLLAKNIQYF
TRBV5-6	NA	NA	TRBJ1-3	TGTGCCAGCAGCTTGTTGCCAGGTTTTTCTGGAAACACCATATATTTT	CASSLLPGFSGNTIYF
TRBV6-4	NA	NA	TRBJ1-1	TGTGCCAGCAGTGACTCTAGCCAGGGGAACACTGAAGCTTTCTTT	CASSDSSQGNTEAFF
TRBV5-1	TRBD1	NA	TRBJ1-1	TGCGCCAGCAGCTTCGGACAGGGAGGGGGTAACACTGAAGCTTTCTTT	CASSFGQGGGNTEAFF
TRBV6-5	NA	NA	TRBJ1-2	TGTGCCAGCAGCCCCGGACAGAGTTTTTATGGCTACACCTTC	CASSPGQSFYGYTF
TRBV3-1/TRBV3-2	TRBD1	NA	TRBJ1-2	TGTGCCAGCAGCCTAAGACAGGGGGAGGGAGGCTACACCTTC	CASSLRQGEGGYTF
TRBV7-2	TRBD2	NA	TRBJ2-3	TGTGCCAGCAGTCCGCTGGCGGTAGCGGGACGGAGCACAGATACGCAGTATTTT	CASSPLAVAGRSTDTQYF
TRBV18	NA	NA	TRBJ2-2	TGTGCCAGCTCACCTCGACAGAACACCGGGGAGCTGTTTTTT	CASSPRQNTGELFF
TRBV6-5	TRBD1	NA	TRBJ1-2	TGTGCCAGCAGAGCCCTGGGGACAGGGGCTGGCTACACCTTC	CASRALGTGAGYTF
TRBV20-1	TRBD2	NA	TRBJ2-1	TGCAGTGCTAGTCTCCGGACTAGCTGGTTCGACAATGAGCAGTTCTTC	CSASLRTSWFDNEQFF
TRBV28	NA	once	TRBJ1-5	TGTGCCAGCAGTTCCGGACAGTACAATCAGCCCCAGCATTTT	CASSSGQYNQPQHF
TRBV27	TRBD1	NA	TRBJ1-5	TGTGCCAGCGGGACAGGGCCGAGCAATCAGCCCCAGCATTTT	CASGTGPSNQPQHF
TRBV6-2/TRBV6-3	NA	NA	TRBJ2-3	TGTGCCAGCAGTTACTCGTTTCGTTCAGATACGCAGTATTTT	CASSYSFRSDTQYF
TRBV30	NA	NA	TRBJ1-5	TGTGCCTGGAGTGACACCAGCAATCAGCCCCAGCATTTT	CAWSDTSNQPQHF
TRBV28	TRBD1	NA	TRBJ2-5	TGTGCCAGCAATGACCGGGACAGGGTTATCGAGACCCAGTACTTC	CASNDRDRVIETQYF
TRBV19	NA	NA	TRBJ2-7	TGTGCCAGTTCCAAACCGGGACAAGGGACCTACGAGCAGTACTTC	CASSKPGQGTYEQYF
TRBV28	TRBD2	NA	TRBJ2-4	TGTGCCAGCAGTGCGGGAGAGGTGATCAAAAACATTCAGTACTTC	CASSAGEVIKNIQYF